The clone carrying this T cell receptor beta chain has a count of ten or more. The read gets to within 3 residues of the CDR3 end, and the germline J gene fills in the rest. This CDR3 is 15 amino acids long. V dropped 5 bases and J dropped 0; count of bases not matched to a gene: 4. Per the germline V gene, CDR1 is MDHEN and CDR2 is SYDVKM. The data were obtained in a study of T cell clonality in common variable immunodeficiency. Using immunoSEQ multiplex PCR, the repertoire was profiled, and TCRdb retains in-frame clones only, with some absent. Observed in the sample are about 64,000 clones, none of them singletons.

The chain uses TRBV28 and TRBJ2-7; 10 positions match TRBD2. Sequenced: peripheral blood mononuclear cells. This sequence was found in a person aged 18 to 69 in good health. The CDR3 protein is CASSPLAGPSYEQYF. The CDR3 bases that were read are TGTGCCAGCAGTCCACTAGCGGGACCCTCCTACGAG.